What follows are 14 T cell receptor beta chains derived from one specimen sequenced in a study of CD8+ T cells in alopecia areata. Extracted RNA was reverse transcribed, and the resulting cDNA served as sequencing template. Using immunoSEQ multiplex PCR, the repertoire was profiled, and TCRdb retains in-frame clones only, with some absent. The sample yields 95,000 to 150,000 clones, around 45% seen once. The sample taken for sequencing was NKG2D-low CD8+ T cells sorted from blood. Receptor source: a human donor with alopecia areata.

The rearrangement uses TRBV5-1 and TRBJ1-1; D call uncertain. The CDR3 has 11 amino acids. Germline values: CDR1 SGHRS, CDR2 YFSETQ. The V gene lost 5 bases and the J gene lost 2 bases, with 4 bases spanning the gap. The CDR3 loop is CASSGNTEAFF. The DNA for the CDR3 is TGCGCCAGCAGTGGAAACACTGAAGCTTTCTTT.

This chain uses TRBV27 with TRBJ2-7; 7 bases are a match to TRBD1. The CDR3 is 15 residues long. Germline CDR1 reads MNHEY; CDR2 reads SMNVEV (reference sequence). V gave up 5 bases and J gave up 6 bases; unmatched junction bases: 13. Here the CDR3 reads CASSHRTGPWSEQYF. The CDR3 DNA follows: TGTGCCAGCAGTCACCGGACAGGCCCCTGGAGCGAGCAGTACTTC.

In this sample, this clone turned up once. The chain couples TRBV29-1 to TRBJ2-7; D perhaps matches TRBD1 (5 bases). The V end lost 4 bases, the J end lost 0 bases, and 10 bases lay between the germline ends. This CDR3 is 13 amino acids long. The germline gives CDR1 SQVTM, CDR2 ANQGSEA. The CDR3 loop is CSVGVGDSYEQYF. For the CDR3, the DNA is TGCAGCGTTGGCGTAGGGGACTCCTACGAGCAGTACTTC.

The chain joins TRBV7-2 to TRBJ2-1; D is ambiguous. The CDR3 sequence is 11 residues long. CDR1 is SGHTA and CDR2 is FQGNSA in the germline V gene. Trimming removed 5 bases at V and 3 bases at J, with 2 bases between. CDR3 DNA sequence: TGTGCCAGCAGCGGCTACAATGAGCAGTTCTTC. Protein product: CASSGYNEQFF.

A note on this clone: Other DNA sequences in the sample encode the same CDR3. The chain links TRBV20-1 to TRBJ2-7, with D tentatively TRBD1 (6 bases). Trimming removed 7 bases from V and 0 bases from J, with 7 bases in between. This CDR3 spans 11 amino acids. Germline values: CDR1 DFQATT, CDR2 SNEGSKA (reference sequence). The CDR3 region is CSGQDSYEQYF. In DNA, the CDR3 is TGCAGTGGACAGGACTCCTACGAGCAGTACTTC.

The chain joins TRBV5-4 to TRBJ2-2, with 11 bases aligning to TRBD2. Germline lookup yields CDR1 SGHNT and CDR2 YYREEE (reference sequence). The CDR3 contains 15 residues. V shed 4 bases, J shed 4 bases, and the junction held 3 bases outside the gene matches. The CDR3 here is CASSGGLAVTGELFF. The CDR3 region has the DNA TGTGCCAGCAGCGGGGGACTAGCGGTCACCGGGGAGCTGTTTTTT.

V and J are TRBV4-3 and TRBJ2-6; no firm D call. Trimming took off 3 bases at V and 3 bases at J, with 6 bases between the two ends. The CDR3 extends over 14 amino acids. From germline, CDR1 is LGHNA and CDR2 YSLEER. The CDR3, as DNA: TGCGCCAGCAGCCAGGAGTTTGGGGCCAACGTCCTGACTTTC. Translation gives CASSQEFGANVLTF.

J is TRBJ1-1 and V is TRBV27, with no clear D. Per germline, CDR1 MNHEY and CDR2 SMNVEV (reference sequence). Trimming cost V 2 bases and J 1 base, with 8 bases left between them. The CDR3 totals 14 residues. The CDR3 loop is CASSLRGPNTEAFF. CDR3 sequence (DNA): TGTGCCAGCAGTTTAAGAGGGCCGAACACTGAAGCTTTCTTT.

To note about this clone: This CDR3 is also generated by other DNA sequences in the sample. The chain joins TRBV20-1 to TRBJ2-1; D is ambiguous. Per the germline V gene, CDR1 is DFQATT and CDR2 is SNEGSKA (reference sequence). This CDR3 contains 11 residues. Trimming shortened V by 3 bases and J by 4 bases, and 4 bases separated the two germline ends. The CDR3 DNA sequence: TGCAGTGCTAGCCTTTACAATGAGCAGTTCTTC. Encoded protein: CSASLYNEQFF.

V gene TRBV7-2 combines with J gene TRBJ1-4; tentatively, D is TRBD1 (5 bases). CDR3 length equals 14 residues. Trimming removed 1 base at V and 5 bases at J, with 8 bases between. The germline V gene encodes CDR1 SGHTA and CDR2 FQGNSA. The CDR3 region is CASSLGGENEKLFF. As DNA, the CDR3 is TGTGCCAGCAGCTTAGGGGGGGAGAATGAAAAACTGTTTTTT.

This chain links TRBV29-1 with TRBJ1-1; D gene unclear. Per germline, CDR1 SQVTM and CDR2 ANQGSEA. The ends were cut back, 2 bases at V and 0 bases at J, with 4 bases in the middle. This CDR3 region has 12 residues. The chain's CDR3 is CSVEHLNTEAFF. In nucleotides, the CDR3 is TGCAGCGTTGAACACCTGAACACTGAAGCTTTCTTT.

This chain links TRBV29-1 with TRBJ2-7; tentatively, D is TRBD1 or TRBD2 (5 bases each). V lost 5 bases, J lost 3 bases, and 17 bases lay in between. CDR1 and CDR2 from the germline V gene are SQVTM and ANQGSEA. CDR3 size: 14 residues. The CDR3: CSVPAPLGDYEQYF. In DNA form, the CDR3 reads TGCAGCGTTCCCGCCCCTTTGGGGGACTACGAGCAGTACTTC.

This chain uses TRBV7-9 with TRBJ2-3, with D perhaps TRBD1 or TRBD2 (5 bases each). CDR1 is SEHNR, CDR2 FQNEAQ, per germline (reference sequence). The length of the CDR3 is 12 residues. The V and J ends lost 6 bases and 6 bases respectively, with 10 bases between them. CDR3: CASRPEGDTQYF. The CDR3 DNA sequence: TGTGCCAGCAGACCTGAGGGGGATACGCAGTATTTT.

This clone has just a few counts. The chain combines TRBV30 with TRBJ2-1, with D possibly being TRBD2 (5 bases). The V end was cut by 0 bases, the J end by 0 bases, with 15 bases between. Germline values: CDR1 GTSNPN, CDR2 SVGIG (reference sequence). This CDR3 comprises 17 residues. The CDR3: CAWSVHAPGSSYNEQFF. CDR3 DNA: TGTGCCTGGAGTGTTCATGCTCCGGGGAGCTCCTACAATGAGCAGTTCTTC.